Below are 18 T cell receptor beta chains sequenced from a single sample in a study of cytomegalovirus exposure and HLA in healthy donors (dated by TCRdb to 2016 to 2017). Libraries were built with the immunoSEQ multiplex PCR assay. For the multiplex PCR, a mixture combining 60 forward primers for TCR Vbeta segments and 13 reverse primers for TCR Jbeta segments was used. Sourced from immuneACCESS, this table was stored by TCRdb with only in-frame sequences that have V and J called. A share of the clones is absent; for the studies checked, an unresolved V gene accounts for under half, and the remainder has no known explanation. The sample profile shows about 200,000 clones; approximately 80% of them were found once. Roughly 3.2% of the sample is in the top ten clones. The sample comprised PBMCs. The receptors stem from a man in his forties or fifties in good health and CMV-seropositive.

The chain carries TRBV27 and TRBJ2-7; no reliable D call. V gave up 0 bases and J gave up 3 bases, with 12 bases separating them. The CDR3 has 15 amino acids. Germline V lookup: CDR1 MNHEY, CDR2 SMNVEV (reference sequence). The CDR3 loop reads CASSLSTRLHYEQYF. The DNA of the CDR3 is TGTGCCAGCAGTTTATCTACTCGACTTCACTACGAGCAGTACTTC.

A few counts support this clone. The chain joins TRBV6-5 to TRBJ1-1; D possibly corresponds to TRBD1 (5 bases). From germline, CDR1 is MNHEY and CDR2 SVGAGI. V gave up 2 bases and J gave up 5 bases, with 12 bases separating them. The CDR3 totals 14 residues. Here the CDR3 reads CASSYRGPGTEAFF. The CDR3 nucleotides read TGTGCCAGCAGTTACAGGGGCCCTGGGACTGAAGCTTTCTTT.

The chain combines TRBV19 with TRBJ1-6; 10 bases fit TRBD1. J was trimmed by 8 bases and V by 7 bases; bases with no gene match: 5. There are 14 residues in the CDR3. Per germline, CDR1 LNHDA and CDR2 SQIVND (reference sequence). The chain's CDR3 is CASKRDRGYSPLHF. CDR3 DNA: TGTGCCAGTAAGCGGGACAGGGGTTATTCACCCCTCCACTTT.

The chain has TRBV10-3 and TRBJ1-5; D unresolved. Between the trimmed V and J ends, which lost 5 bases and 2 bases, there was a span of 7 bases. Germline CDR1 and CDR2: ENHRY and SYGVKD. This CDR3 region has 13 residues. Written as DNA, the CDR3 is TGTGCCATCAGTCCAGATCGCAATCAGCCCCAGCATTTT. Amino acid sequence: CAISPDRNQPQHF.

The rearrangement links TRBV6-5 to TRBJ2-7; TRBD2 agrees at 12 bases. The CDR3 consists of 15 residues. Germline V gene data show CDR1 as MNHEY and CDR2 as SVGAGI. Losses at the gene ends were 2 bases for V and 6 bases for J; bases not matched to a gene: 5. DNA of the CDR3: TGTGCCAGCAGTTACCGACTAGCGGGAGAGCTCGAGCAGTACTTC. It codes for CASSYRLAGELEQYF.

The chain is built from TRBV7-9 and TRBJ2-1, with TRBD2 matching 7 bases. Trimming removed 4 bases from V and 4 bases from J; junction bases left unmatched: 4. Germline-derived CDR1 and CDR2 are SEHNR and FQNEAQ (reference sequence). The CDR3 extends over 14 amino acids. As DNA, the CDR3 is TGTGCCAGCAGCTCCCCGGGGGGATACAATGAGCAGTTCTTC. Protein: CASSSPGGYNEQFF.

This rearrangement joins TRBV5-1 to TRBJ2-5; unclear D gene. V lost 2 bases, J lost 11 bases, and 16 bases lay in between. Germline V lookup: CDR1 SGHRS, CDR2 YFSETQ. This CDR3 is built from 13 residues. The CDR3 DNA reads as TGCGCCAGCAGCTTCGACGTGAGGTACGGGCAGTACTTC. Encoded protein: CASSFDVRYGQYF.

This chain uses TRBV4-1 with TRBJ2-7; 7 positions agree with TRBD2. This CDR3 contains 16 residues. The J segment lost 0 bases and the V segment lost 1 base, leaving 6 bases of the junction unmatched. Germline CDR1 reads MGHRA; CDR2 reads YSYEKL. CDR3 in amino acids: CASSQVGGSLSYEQYF. CDR3 bases: TGCGCCAGCAGCCAAGTAGGCGGGAGCCTCTCCTACGAGCAGTACTTC.

This clone was counted a single time. The chain uses TRBV4-3 and TRBJ2-2; 8 bases are a match to TRBD1. Germline V gene data show CDR1 as LGHNA and CDR2 as YSLEER. V gave up 4 bases and J gave up 5 bases; unmatched junction bases: 6. This CDR3 is 15 amino acids long. This CDR3 is CASSLDRAGTGELFF. DNA of the CDR3: TGCGCCAGCAGCCTGGACAGGGCGGGAACCGGGGAGCTGTTTTTT.

The chain is built from TRBV4-3 and TRBJ1-1; possible D gene TRBD1, 5 bases. Trimming removed 0 bases at V and 4 bases at J, with 12 bases between. CDR3 length: 15 residues. Germline-derived CDR1 and CDR2 are LGHNA and YSLEER. The CDR3 is CASSQDPGIVTEAFF. The CDR3 bases are TGCGCCAGCAGCCAAGACCCAGGGATCGTCACTGAAGCTTTCTTT.

The chain has TRBV15 and TRBJ2-7, with 7 bases matching TRBD1. The J segment lost 2 bases and the V segment lost 0 bases, leaving 4 bases of the junction unmatched. Per germline, CDR1 LNHNV and CDR2 YYDKDF (reference sequence). This CDR3 comprises 15 residues. CDR3 protein: CATSRDFGQAYEQYF. The CDR3 DNA is TGTGCCACCAGCAGAGATTTCGGACAGGCCTACGAGCAGTACTTC. Variable domain in full (rest from reference TRBV15 and TRBJ2-7): DAMVIQNPRYQVTQFGKPVTLSCSQTLNHNVMYWYQQKSSQAPKLLFHYYDKDFNNEADTPDNFQSRRPNTSFCFLDIRSPGLGDTAMYLCATSRDFGQAYEQYFGPGTRLTVT.

In this sample, this clone turned up a few times. Here the CDR3 reads CASKPGGRVEQYF. In nucleotides, the CDR3 is TGTGCCAGCAAGCCGGGGGGGCGTGTCGAGCAGTACTTC. The chain recombines TRBV6-6 with TRBJ2-7, with TRBD2 identical over 8 bases. The CDR3 covers 13 residues. Unmatched junction bases numbered 8, after V lost 7 bases and J lost 6 bases. CDR1 and CDR2 from the germline V gene are MNHNY and SVGAGI (reference sequence).

This clone has more than one count but fewer than ten. This sequence joins TRBV19 and TRBJ2-7; TRBD2 matches at 8 bases. The CDR3 length is 15 residues. V trimming: 4 bases; J trimming: 7 bases; junction bases outside the gene matches: 12. Germline V gene data show CDR1 as LNHDA and CDR2 as SQIVND (reference sequence). The CDR3 DNA reads TGTGCCAGTAGTAGCCCCCCGGGGGGGCCACGGGAGCAGTACTTC. Its protein is CASSSPPGGPREQYF.

This clone was recorded a few times. This chain joins TRBV7-9 and TRBJ2-7; D is perhaps TRBD1 (6 bases). This CDR3 is built from 12 residues. CDR1 and CDR2 (germline): SEHNR, FQNEAQ (reference sequence). V lost 8 bases to trimming and J lost 4 bases, with 12 bases between them. The CDR3 spells CASGLTGYEQYF. As DNA, the CDR3 is TGTGCCAGCGGATTGACAGGTTACGAGCAGTACTTC.

The chain employs TRBV2 and TRBJ2-2; 7 nucleotides match TRBD1. Germline lookup yields CDR1 SNHLY and CDR2 FYNNEI. The J segment lost 1 base and the V segment lost 10 bases, leaving 12 bases of the junction unmatched. CDR3 length: 16 amino acids. The CDR3, as DNA: TGTGCCAAAAAGGACCCCCGGACAGGGAACACCGGGGAGCTGTTTTTT. The encoded protein is CAKKDPRTGNTGELFF.

This sequence joins TRBV18 and TRBJ1-2; D is perhaps TRBD1 (6 bases). The CDR3 length is 14 residues. Between the trimmed V and J ends, which lost 3 bases and 5 bases, there was a span of 13 bases. Germline V gives CDR1 KGHSH, CDR2 LQKENI. This chain's CDR3 is CASSPPAGDYGYTF. As DNA, the CDR3 is TGTGCCAGCTCACCGCCGGCAGGGGATTATGGCTACACCTTC.

A note on this clone: Other nucleotide sequences in the sample specify the same CDR3. This CDR3 reads CASSSGQLNEKLFF. The DNA for the CDR3 is TGTGCCAGCAGTTCGGGACAGCTGAATGAAAAACTGTTTTTT. The chain employs TRBV28 and TRBJ1-4, with 7 bases that match TRBD1. J was trimmed by 5 bases and V by 4 bases; bases with no gene match: 4. CDR1 is MDHEN and CDR2 is SYDVKM in the germline V gene. The CDR3 consists of 14 residues.

The chain links TRBV9 to TRBJ2-5, with 11 bases matching TRBD1. CDR3 length: 15 amino acids. V gave up 4 bases and J gave up 5 bases; unmatched junction bases: 7. Germline-derived CDR1 and CDR2 are SGDLS and YYNGEE. CDR3: CASSLGQGEAETQYF. CDR3 DNA sequence: TGTGCCAGCAGCCTGGGACAGGGGGAAGCGGAGACCCAGTACTTC.